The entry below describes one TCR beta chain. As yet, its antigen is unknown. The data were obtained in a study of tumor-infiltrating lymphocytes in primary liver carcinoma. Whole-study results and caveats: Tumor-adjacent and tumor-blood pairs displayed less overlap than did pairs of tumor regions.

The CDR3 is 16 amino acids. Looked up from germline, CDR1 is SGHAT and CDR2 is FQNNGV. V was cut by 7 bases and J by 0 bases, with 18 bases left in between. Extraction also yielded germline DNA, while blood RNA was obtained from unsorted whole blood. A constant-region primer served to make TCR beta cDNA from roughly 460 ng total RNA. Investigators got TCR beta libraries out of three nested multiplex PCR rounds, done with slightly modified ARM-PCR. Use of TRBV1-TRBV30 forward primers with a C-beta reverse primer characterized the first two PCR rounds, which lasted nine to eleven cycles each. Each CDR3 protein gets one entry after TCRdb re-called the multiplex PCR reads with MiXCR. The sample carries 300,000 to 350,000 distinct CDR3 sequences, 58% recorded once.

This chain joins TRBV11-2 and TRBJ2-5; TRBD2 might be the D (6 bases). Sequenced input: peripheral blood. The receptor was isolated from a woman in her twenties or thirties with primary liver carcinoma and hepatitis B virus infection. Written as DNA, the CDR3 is TGTGCCAGCACCCGGCACCTGTCGGGGGACCAAGAGACCCAGTACTTC. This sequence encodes CASTRHLSGDQETQYF.